Below, 7 T cell receptor beta chains from the same sample are listed, as sequenced in a study of CXCR3-negative and CXCR3-positive naive CD8 T cells (dated by TCRdb to about 2019). Sequencing took place on a NextSeq 550. The Human TCR Profiling Kit (MiLaboratory) was used to prepare UMI-labeled 5' RACE TRB cDNA libraries. Reads reprocessed by TCRdb are summarized as one entry per CDR3 protein sequence, and DNA is absent. This specimen's table enumerates about 92,000 distinct CDR3 sequences. Of the sample, around 1.7% falls within the top ten clones. Sequencing input: naive CXCR3- CD8+ T cells from blood. The cell subset or site label, as the study defines it: CD45RO-CCR7+CD27+CD95- naive CD8+ T cells lacking CXCR3 (TNR3-). Every receptor here comes from a human donor in good health. Some clones in this sample may be carry-over from other donors' samples.

This sequence joins TRBV15 and TRBJ2-5; TCRdb's D call of TRBD1 is untestable without DNA. CDR1 LNHNV and CDR2 YYDKDF come from the germline V gene (reference sequence). This CDR3 has 17 amino acids. The CDR3 is CATSRDSDIGTETTQYF.

This CDR3 is CASSWANSYEQYF. The chain has TRBV6-2 or TRBV6-3 and TRBJ2-7; TCRdb names TRBD2, which stays unverified in the absence of DNA. The CDR3 is made up of 13 amino acids. Germline CDR1 is MNHEY and CDR2 is SVGEGT.

The chain combines TRBV28 with TRBJ2-7. Per the germline V gene, CDR1 is MDHEN and CDR2 is SYDVKM. The CDR3 has 14 residues. The CDR3 here is CASSLAGGAYEQYF. The variable domain in full, with the rest retrieved from reference TRBV28 and TRBJ2-7, is DVKVTQSSRYLVKRTGEKVFLECVQDMDHENMFWYRQDPGLGLRLIYFSYDVKMKEKGDIPEGYSVSREKKERFSLILESASTNQTSMYLCASSLAGGAYEQYFGPGTRLTVT.

The J gene is TRBJ2-7, the V gene TRBV11-3; absent DNA, TCRdb's TRBD1 call cannot be checked. This CDR3 region has 15 residues. Germline lookup yields CDR1 SGHNT and CDR2 YENEEA. CDR3 amino acids: CASSLTGTEDYEQYF. Based on the CDR3 plus reference TRBV11-3 and TRBJ2-7, the full variable domain is EAGVVQSPRYKIIEKKQPVAFWCNPISGHNTLYWYLQNLGQGPELLIRYENEEAVDDSQLPKDRFSAERLKGVDSTLKIQPAELGDSAVYLCASSLTGTEDYEQYFGPGTRLTVT.

The chain uses TRBV12-3 or TRBV12-4 and TRBJ1-1; the TCRdb call, TRBD1, lacks DNA for checking. This CDR3 has 14 amino acids. The CDR3 spells CASTPQGGGPEAFF.

The chain carries TRBV7-9 and TRBJ2-1; TCRdb gives TRBD2 as the D gene, but with no DNA this cannot be confirmed. The CDR3 loop spans 15 amino acids. The germline V gene has CDR1 SEHNR and CDR2 FQNEAQ (reference sequence). The CDR3 reads CASSPLAKRNNEQFF.

This rearrangement joins TRBV7-9 to TRBJ2-5; the TCRdb call, TRBD1, lacks DNA for checking. The CDR3 length is 13 residues. Per germline, CDR1 SEHNR and CDR2 FQNEAQ (reference sequence). CDR3 residues: CASSSGASETQYF.